Below, 7 T cell receptor beta chains from the same sample are listed, as sequenced in a study of cytomegalovirus exposure and HLA in healthy donors. TCRdb's table, derived via immunoSEQ multiplex PCR, lists solely in-frame clones and lacks some. The sample includes about 82,000 clones, more than 85% seen only once; the top ten take approximately 0.67%. Sample: PBMCs. The source of these receptors is a man between 18 and 35 years old in good health and CMV-seronegative.

CDR3 coding DNA: TGTGCCAGCAGTTTGAAGACAAACTCCTACGAGCAGTACTTC. It codes for CASSLKTNSYEQYF. The chain couples TRBV27 to TRBJ2-7; D is ambiguous. The germline V gene encodes CDR1 MNHEY and CDR2 SMNVEV (reference sequence). The CDR3 consists of 14 residues. Trimming removed 3 bases at V and 0 bases at J, with 9 bases between.

V usage is TRBV5-4 and J usage is TRBJ2-5; D perhaps matches TRBD1 (7 bases). CDR1 and CDR2 from the germline V gene are SGHNT and YYREEE (reference sequence). The CDR3 covers 15 residues. V was trimmed by 4 bases and J by 3 bases, leaving 16 bases between them. CDR3 nucleotide sequence: TGTGCCAGCAGCCCGCCCGGAGGGGGCAAAGAGACCCAGTACTTC. This gives the protein CASSPPGGGKETQYF.

The chain combines TRBV28 with TRBJ2-7, with D possibly being TRBD2 (7 bases). The V gene's germline CDR1 is MDHEN and CDR2 SYDVKM. The V end lost 6 bases, the J end lost 7 bases, and 19 bases lay between the germline ends. The CDR3 loop spans 14 amino acids. The CDR3 DNA reads TGTGCCAGCAGCTCGAATATCGGGGGGCGGGAGCAGTACTTC. Residues: CASSSNIGGREQYF.

The chain has TRBV7-9 and TRBJ2-1; TRBD1 aligns across 7 bases. CDR1 and CDR2 from the germline V gene are SEHNR and FQNEAQ (reference sequence). With V trimmed by 0 bases and J by 10 bases, 15 bases remained unmatched. The CDR3 contains 17 residues. CDR3: CASSLAGRGRQAGEQFF. CDR3 coding DNA: TGTGCCAGCAGCTTAGCTGGCAGGGGGAGACAGGCCGGCGAGCAGTTCTTC.

The V and J genes are TRBV4-1 and TRBJ2-5, with D possibly matching TRBD1 (6 bases). With 2 bases removed from V and 4 bases from J, the gap between germline ends came to 8 bases. CDR1 and CDR2 (germline): MGHRA, YSYEKL. CDR3 length equals 13 residues. In nucleotides, the CDR3 is TGCGCCAGCAGCCAAATAGGGGGAGAGACCCAGTACTTC. Protein: CASSQIGGETQYF.

J is TRBJ1-1 and V is TRBV6-5; a possible D gene is TRBD1 (5 bases). V lost 6 bases, J lost 10 bases, and 15 bases lay in between. Germline V gene data show CDR1 as MNHEY and CDR2 as SVGAGI. This CDR3 is 12 amino acids long. The CDR3 nucleotides read TGTGCCAGCAGCCGTTCAGGGTCCGGAGCTTTCTTT. This translates into CASSRSGSGAFF.

The chain employs TRBV6-1 and TRBJ2-5; a possible D gene is TRBD1 (6 bases). Trimming cost V 3 bases and J 4 bases, with 9 bases left between them. In germline, CDR1 is MNHNS, CDR2 SASEGT. There are 13 residues in the CDR3. CDR3 in amino acids: CASSEPGAETQYF. Here the CDR3 DNA reads TGTGCCAGCAGTGAGCCAGGGGCAGAGACCCAGTACTTC.